The rows below give T cell receptor beta chains drawn from one sample of a study of control samples from healthy donors and cancer patients. Produced via immunoSEQ multiplex PCR; TCRdb's table is partial and in-frame only. The sample comprises 150,000 or so clones, 88% of which are singletons, and over 1.5% rests with the top ten. The sample comprised blood. Receptors were obtained from a man aged 18 to 35 in good health. Both conserved end residues are part of each CDR3. The order of the fields is V gene, clone size, D gene, J gene, CDR3 DNA, CDR3 protein. A D gene is named only where the DNA matches it firmly. Clone size is given for some rows only: seen once, a few or many times, or a class if the clone is expanded.

TRBV4-3	NA	NA	TRBJ2-5	TGCGCCAGCAGCCCCGGACACCTAAATCAAGAGACCCAGTACTTC	CASSPGHLNQETQYF
TRBV2	NA	TRBD1	TRBJ2-3	TGTGCCAGAGGTTTACCGGGACAGGGCCCAGATACGCAGTATTTT	CARGLPGQGPDTQYF
TRBV27	NA	TRBD1	TRBJ2-7	TGTGCCAGCAGTCATGGGACAGGGACAACCTACGAGCAGTACTTC	CASSHGTGTTYEQYF
TRBV7-3	NA	TRBD1	TRBJ1-2	TGTGCCAGCAGCTTGATACCGGGACAGCTATATGGCTACACCTTC	CASSLIPGQLYGYTF
TRBV19	NA	NA	TRBJ1-1	TGTGCCAGTAGGTCAGGGGACTCTGACACTGAAGCTTTCTTT	CASRSGDSDTEAFF
TRBV4-2	NA	TRBD2	TRBJ2-1	TGTGCCAGCAGCCAAGATCCGGGACTAGTCCCTCTAGACAATGAGCAGTTCTTC	CASSQDPGLVPLDNEQFF
TRBV18	NA	NA	TRBJ2-1	TGTGCCAGCTCACGCTTGAGGACCATCAGCAATGAGCAGTTCTTC	CASSRLRTISNEQFF
TRBV3-1/TRBV3-2	NA	TRBD2	TRBJ2-1	TGTGCCAGCAGCCAAGCCCCGGGACTAGCGAACCATGAGCAGTTCTTC	CASSQAPGLANHEQFF
TRBV6-5	NA	NA	TRBJ1-2	TGTGCCAGCAGTTACTCGACACATCGGGCCTATGGCTACACCTTC	CASSYSTHRAYGYTF
TRBV28	NA	NA	TRBJ2-1	TGTGCCAGCAGTGGCCTACGGGATGAGCAGTTCTTC	CASSGLRDEQFF
TRBV28	NA	NA	TRBJ1-1	TGTGCCAGCCACAGGGTGGAGAACACTGAAGCTTTCTTT	CASHRVENTEAFF
TRBV9	NA	NA	TRBJ2-5	TGTGCCAGCAGCGTACACTCCCCGGGACCCCAAGAGACCCAGTACTTC	CASSVHSPGPQETQYF
TRBV3-1/TRBV3-2	NA	NA	TRBJ2-7	TGTGCCAGCAGAAATAGGTCCGTCTACGAGCAGTACTTC	CASRNRSVYEQYF
TRBV24-1	few	TRBD1	TRBJ2-3	TGTGCCACCAGTGACCAGGGGGACAGGTTAGATACGCAGTATTTT	CATSDQGDRLDTQYF
TRBV14	NA	NA	TRBJ2-3	TGTGCCAGCAGCCAAGAAGGCCCGCTCGATACGCAGTATTTT	CASSQEGPLDTQYF
TRBV7-6	NA	NA	TRBJ2-7	TGTGCCAGCAGCTTAGATAGGACGTTTCCCTACGAGCAGTACTTC	CASSLDRTFPYEQYF
TRBV28	many	TRBD1	TRBJ2-6	TGTGCCAGCAGTTTCGACAGGGCTGGGGCCAACGTCCTGACTTTC	CASSFDRAGANVLTF
TRBV7-9	NA	NA	TRBJ1-2	TGTGCCAGCAGCTTAACAGTGAACTATGGCTACACCTTC	CASSLTVNYGYTF
TRBV15	NA	NA	TRBJ1-2	TGTGCCACCAGCAGAGATAAACAGGGCGAACATGGCTACACCTTC	CATSRDKQGEHGYTF
TRBV6-5	NA	NA	TRBJ2-7	TGTGCCAGCAGCCAGGACTTGCTCTCCTACGAGCAGTACTTC	CASSQDLLSYEQYF
TRBV4-3	NA	TRBD1	TRBJ1-6	TGCGCCAGCAGCCAAGCGACAGGGACCTTTTTGTATAATTCACCCCTCCACTTT	CASSQATGTFLYNSPLHF
TRBV9	NA	TRBD2	TRBJ2-1	TGTGCCAGCAGCCCCTGGACTAGCTCCTACAATGAGCAGTTCTTC	CASSPWTSSYNEQFF
TRBV30	once	NA	TRBJ2-2	TGTGCCCGGCTGAGGGAGTCCACCGGGGAGCTGTTTTTT	CARLRESTGELFF
TRBV28	NA	NA	TRBJ2-2	TGTGCCAGCAATCTACAGGGTTACGCGAACACCGGGGAGCTGTTTTTT	CASNLQGYANTGELFF
TRBV4-2	NA	TRBD2	TRBJ2-1	TGTGCCAGCAGCCCGGGGACTAGCGGGGGGCACTACAATGAGCAGTTCTTC	CASSPGTSGGHYNEQFF
TRBV15	NA	NA	TRBJ1-2	TGTGCCACCAGCAGAGAACCAACAGGGAGAGGCGATGGCTACACCTTC	CATSREPTGRGDGYTF
TRBV30	NA	NA	TRBJ2-3	TGTGCCCGGAGAGGGGGAATAACAGATACGCAGTATTTT	CARRGGITDTQYF
TRBV6-1	NA	TRBD2	TRBJ2-3	TGTGCCAGCAGTGATATAGCGGGGGGGCATCGCACAGATACGCAGTATTTT	CASSDIAGGHRTDTQYF
TRBV7-8	NA	NA	TRBJ2-6	TGTGCCAGCAGCTCGGACAGCATCTCTGGGGCCAACGTCCTGACTTTC	CASSSDSISGANVLTF
TRBV24-1	NA	TRBD1	TRBJ2-1	TGTGCCACCAGCCACCCGGGACAGGGGGCGAATGAGCAGTTCTTC	CATSHPGQGANEQFF
TRBV9	NA	NA	TRBJ2-3	TGTGCCAGCAGCGTAGTTACAGGGAGTACGCAGTATTTT	CASSVVTGSTQYF
TRBV19	NA	NA	TRBJ2-1	TGTGCCAGTACAGGGGATTTTTTAGACAATGAGCAGTTCTTC	CASTGDFLDNEQFF
TRBV27	NA	NA	TRBJ1-2	TGTGCCAGCAGCCCCTCGGGAAGGAGCCACTATGGCTACACCTTC	CASSPSGRSHYGYTF
TRBV12-3/TRBV12-4	NA	NA	TRBJ2-7	TGTGCCAGCTCTGTTGAGGGACACTACGAGCAGTACTTC	CASSVEGHYEQYF
TRBV27	NA	NA	TRBJ2-2	TGTGCCAGCCAAAGAGCCACCGGGGAGCTGTTTTTT	CASQRATGELFF
TRBV4-3	NA	NA	TRBJ1-4	TGCGCCAGCAGCCAAAGGGTGACAACTAATGAAAAACTGTTTTTT	CASSQRVTTNEKLFF
TRBV5-5	NA	TRBD1	TRBJ2-1	TGTGCCAGCAGCTCCACGACCGGGACAGTTAACAATGAGCAGTTCTTC	CASSSTTGTVNNEQFF
TRBV10-3	NA	NA	TRBJ1-2	TGTGCCATCAGTGAGGGTACGGGACACTATGGCTACACCTTC	CAISEGTGHYGYTF
TRBV19	NA	TRBD2	TRBJ2-5	TGTGCCAGTAGTACCGGGACTAGCGGGGGGTTTGAGACCCAGTACTTC	CASSTGTSGGFETQYF
TRBV7-2	NA	TRBD2	TRBJ2-1	TGTGCCAGCAGCCCAAACGCCCTTGCGGGGGTGGAGGATGAGCAGTTCTTC	CASSPNALAGVEDEQFF